The T cell receptor beta chain under discussion was sequenced for a study of breast tumors, draining lymph nodes, adjacent tissues. TCRdb reanalysed the multiplex PCR reads using MiXCR and keeps one entry per CDR3 protein. The table lists 65,000 to 80,000 distinct CDR3 sequences, roughly 19% of them singletons. The sample holds a few counts of this clonotype. The lymph nodes were axillary draining lymph nodes from breast cancer patients. Sample: axillary lymph node tissue. The clonotype was recovered from a female donor with breast cancer. Some clones in this sample may be carry-over from other donors' samples.

The CDR3 reads CASSITSGSNEQFF. The CDR3 nucleotides are TGTGCCAGTAGTATAACTAGCGGGAGCAATGAGCAGTTCTTC. This chain links TRBV19 with TRBJ2-1; TRBD2 agrees at 11 bases. The CDR3 extends over 14 amino acids. Per germline, CDR1 LNHDA and CDR2 SQIVND (reference sequence). V dropped 2 bases and J dropped 6; count of bases not matched to a gene: 0.